These 8 T cell receptor beta chains came from one sample sequenced in a study of cytomegalovirus exposure and HLA in healthy donors. The PCR used 60 Vbeta and 13 Jbeta primers. Profiling relied on immunoSEQ multiplex PCR, and the TCRdb table lists in-frame clones only, not all of them. The ten top clones account for 0.74%, within a sample of nearly 200,000 clones. The specimen sequenced was PBMCs. The source of these receptors is a boy between 10 and 17 years old in good health and CMV-seronegative.

This chain joins TRBV5-1 and TRBJ1-2, with 12 bases that match TRBD1. In germline, CDR1 is SGHRS, CDR2 YFSETQ. V gave up 4 bases and J gave up 2 bases; unmatched junction bases: 3. The CDR3 is made up of 15 amino acids. CDR3 sequence reads: CASSVGQGANYGYTF. The CDR3 DNA reads as TGCGCCAGCAGCGTGGGACAGGGGGCAAACTATGGCTACACCTTC.

The rearrangement joins TRBV6-5 to TRBJ1-1; no firm D call. CDR3 length: 16 amino acids. Trimming shortened V by 0 bases and J by 0 bases, and 11 bases separated the two germline ends. Germline assignment: CDR1 MNHEY and CDR2 SVGAGI. CDR3 coding DNA: TGTGCCAGCAGTTACTCGTTTACAGAATTGAACACTGAAGCTTTCTTT. Translation gives CASSYSFTELNTEAFF.

The rearrangement joins TRBV6-4 to TRBJ2-3; 10 bases match TRBD2. Germline values: CDR1 MRHNA, CDR2 SNTAGT. With 3 bases clipped from V and 3 bases from J, the junction kept 6 bases outside the gene matches. The CDR3 length is 16 residues. CDR3 sequence: CASSEVAGGPTDTQYF. DNA of the CDR3: TGTGCCAGCAGTGAAGTAGCGGGGGGCCCAACAGATACGCAGTATTTT.

V usage is TRBV6-5 and J usage is TRBJ2-3; TRBD1 matches at 7 bases. Germline V lookup: CDR1 MNHEY, CDR2 SVGAGI. CDR3 length: 15 amino acids. V lost 5 bases, J lost 6 bases, and 11 bases stayed unmatched. The CDR3 loop reads CASSTGTAVWDTQYF. In DNA, the CDR3 is TGTGCCAGCAGTACCGGGACAGCAGTCTGGGATACGCAGTATTTT.

The rearrangement joins TRBV7-3 to TRBJ2-2, with TRBD1 matching 8 bases. The germline V gene encodes CDR1 SGHTA and CDR2 FQGTGA. CDR3 length: 15 amino acids. J lost 5 bases, V lost 2 bases, and 4 bases had no gene match. In nucleotides, the CDR3 is TGTGCCAGCAGCTTAGCAGGGGGCGGTACCGGGGAGCTGTTTTTT. This sequence encodes CASSLAGGGTGELFF.

This sequence joins TRBV27 and TRBJ1-2, with unresolved D. The germline CDR1 and CDR2 sequences are MNHEY and SMNVEV (reference sequence). Between the trimmed V and J ends, which lost 2 bases and 4 bases, there was a span of 8 bases. This CDR3 is built from 13 residues. CDR3 residues: CASSLRGLYGYTF. In DNA, the CDR3 is TGTGCCAGCAGTTTAAGAGGGCTCTATGGCTACACCTTC.

The DNA for the CDR3 is TGTGCCAGCAGTCGGACTAGCGCGACAGATACGCAGTATTTT. It specifies CASSRTSATDTQYF. V is TRBV5-6 and J is TRBJ2-3; 9 nucleotides align to TRBD2. The CDR3 has 14 residues. CDR1 and CDR2 (germline): SGHDT, YYEEEE. V trimming: 5 bases; J trimming: 3 bases; junction bases outside the gene matches: 4.

The V and J genes are TRBV4-1 and TRBJ2-1; perhaps TRBD2 as D (5 bases). Germline V gives CDR1 MGHRA, CDR2 YSYEKL. This CDR3 is 16 amino acids long. V dropped 1 base and J dropped 0 bases, with 10 bases sitting between them. This CDR3 is CASSQGTRSSYNEQFF. The CDR3 DNA reads TGCGCCAGCAGCCAAGGAACTAGGAGCTCCTACAATGAGCAGTTCTTC.